The entry below gives a single TCR beta chain sequence along with its context. Its specificity is unknown. The data are from a study of T cell responses to AZD1222 COVID-19 vaccine. Regarding the study as a whole: Vaccination with two AZD1222 doses was followed by a rise in Spike-specific TCR breadth and depth.

Sequencing was performed with immunoSEQ multiplex PCR; in TCRdb, only in-frame clones are kept and a portion is missing. The table has fewer than 45,000 clones, roughly nine tenths seen once. This sequence was found in an adult in good health. The input for sequencing was peripheral blood, taken on day 0 of AZD1222 vaccination.

The CDR3 DNA is TGCGCCAGCAGGGAACGGACTGATACGCGAAACACCATATATTTT. Translating it yields CASRERTDTRNTIYF. This chain links TRBV10-2 with TRBJ1-3; no firm D call. V lost 6 bases and J 5 bases, leaving 17 bases between the germline ends. Germline V gene sequence: CDR1 WSHSY, CDR2 SAAADI. The CDR3 totals 15 residues.